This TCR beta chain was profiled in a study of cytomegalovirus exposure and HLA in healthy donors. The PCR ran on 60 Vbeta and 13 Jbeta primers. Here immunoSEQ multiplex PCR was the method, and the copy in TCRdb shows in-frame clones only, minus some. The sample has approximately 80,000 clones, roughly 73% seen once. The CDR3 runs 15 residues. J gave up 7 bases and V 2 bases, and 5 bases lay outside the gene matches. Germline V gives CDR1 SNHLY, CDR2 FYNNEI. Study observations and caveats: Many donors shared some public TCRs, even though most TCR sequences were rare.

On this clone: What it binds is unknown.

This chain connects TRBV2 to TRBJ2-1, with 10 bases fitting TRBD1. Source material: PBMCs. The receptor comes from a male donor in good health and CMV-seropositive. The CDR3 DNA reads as TGTGCCAGCAGTGAATTGGGGACAGGGGTGAATGAGCAGTTCTTC. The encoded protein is CASSELGTGVNEQFF.